This is a list of T cell receptor beta chains from one sample in a study of blood T cell repertoires in COVID-19. Here immunoSEQ multiplex PCR was the method, and the copy in TCRdb shows in-frame clones only, minus some. The repertoire holds fewer than 200,000 clones, roughly 84% seen once, with about 3.3% in the top ten. Sequenced sample: PBMCs or T cells enriched from blood (not recorded which). The receptors here all came from a woman aged 25 to 39 who had been exposed to COVID-19. CDR3s include the opening cysteine and the closing phenylalanine or tryptophan. A D gene is named only where the DNA matches it firmly. Clone size is not always given. Where it is, it says once, few, many or a class for expanded clones.

cdr3_nt cdr3_aa v_call clone_size j_call d_call
TGCGCCAGCAGCCTTACCTTGCGGGGGCCGAACACCGGGGAGCTGTTTTTT CASSLTLRGPNTGELFF TRBV4-1 - TRBJ2-2 -
TGCAGTGCTAGTTCCGACATATGGAACACTGAAGCTTTCTTT CSASSDIWNTEAFF TRBV20-1 - TRBJ1-1 -
TGTGCCACCAGCAGGGGGGCCATTAGCAATCAGCCCCAGCATTTT CATSRGAISNQPQHF TRBV15 - TRBJ1-5 -
TGTGCCAGCAGTGAGGCCCGGCGGGATACGCAGTATTTT CASSEARRDTQYF TRBV6-1 - TRBJ2-3 -
TGTGCCAGCAGCTTCAGGGATTTGGGGAACACTGAAGCTTTCTTT CASSFRDLGNTEAFF TRBV5-8 - TRBJ1-1 -
TGTGCCAGCAGCCGAATAACTGTAATCCACTCGAACACTGAAGCTTTCTTT CASSRITVIHSNTEAFF TRBV6-6 - TRBJ1-1 -
TGCGCCAGCAGCATGGGGACTAGCGGGGGGAACTACGAGCAGTACTTC CASSMGTSGGNYEQYF TRBV5-1 - TRBJ2-7 TRBD2
TGTGCCAGCAGTGTCGGAACAGGGGACACTGAAGCTTTCTTT CASSVGTGDTEAFF TRBV6-4 - TRBJ1-1 TRBD1
TGTGCCTGGAGTGTACCCTCAGGGGGCAATGAGCAGTTCTTC CAWSVPSGGNEQFF TRBV30 - TRBJ2-1 TRBD1
TGTGCCAGCAGCCAAGTCCAGGGGCCCCCTAATGAGCAGTTCTTC CASSQVQGPPNEQFF TRBV4-2 - TRBJ2-1 -
TGTGCCAGCAGCGTGTCAGGGGGCGAAGATACGCAGTATTTT CASSVSGGEDTQYF TRBV9 - TRBJ2-3 TRBD1
TGTGCCAGCACCACGGCCAGGGCGTTATATGAGCAGTTCTTC CASTTARALYEQFF TRBV27 - TRBJ2-1 -
TGTGCCAGCTCCCTGCGGACAGACTACGAGCAGTACTTC CASSLRTDYEQYF TRBV18 few TRBJ2-7 -
TGTGCCAGCAGCTCCCCAGGAGGGACCCAGTACTTC CASSSPGGTQYF TRBV11-2 - TRBJ2-5 -
TGTGCCAGCGGCACAGGGTCCTACAATGAGCAGTTCTTC CASGTGSYNEQFF TRBV27 - TRBJ2-1 -
TGCGCCAGCAGCCCGGGGACTGATGGAAACACCATATATTTT CASSPGTDGNTIYF TRBV5-1 - TRBJ1-3 -
TGTGCCAGTACCCCGGGACAGGGTATCGGGGAGCTGTTTTTT CASTPGQGIGELFF TRBV19 once TRBJ2-2 TRBD1
TGTGCCAGCAGTCCCCATTCGGGGGGGCCGGGAGAGACCCAGTACTTC CASSPHSGGPGETQYF TRBV27 - TRBJ2-5 TRBD2
TGCGCCAGCAGCTTGCGGGTGGCAGGGGCCCCCTTTGGCTACGAGCAGTACTTC CASSLRVAGAPFGYEQYF TRBV5-1 - TRBJ2-7 -
TGTGCCAGTAGTACAGGGACAGGGGGCCGCTACGAGCAGTACTTC CASSTGTGGRYEQYF TRBV19 once TRBJ2-7 TRBD1
TGTGCCATCAGTGAGCCTCCAAGCGGGAGGGGAGCTTTCTTT CAISEPPSGRGAFF TRBV10-3 - TRBJ1-1 -
TGTGCCAGCAGCGTAGGGCAGGCACCCTACGAGCAGTACTTC CASSVGQAPYEQYF TRBV9 - TRBJ2-7 -
TGTGCCAGCAGTTTAAGGCGTGCAGGGTTCTACGAGCAGTACTTC CASSLRRAGFYEQYF TRBV27 - TRBJ2-7 -
TGTGCCTGGAGTAAGGGGCTAGGGACAGGGGGCAATGAGCAGTTCTTC CAWSKGLGTGGNEQFF TRBV30 - TRBJ2-1 TRBD1
TGTGCCTGGAGTCCAGGGGGCGTGGAGTACTTC CAWSPGGVEYF TRBV30 - TRBJ2-7 TRBD1
TGTGCCAGCAGCTTAAGAGAACCGGGACAGGTTAACTACGAGCAGTACTTC CASSLREPGQVNYEQYF TRBV7-9 few TRBJ2-7 TRBD1
TGTGCCTGGAGTGTACGCTGGGGGCGTGGGGAGACCCAGTACTTC CAWSVRWGRGETQYF TRBV30 - TRBJ2-5 -
TGTGCCACCAGTGACCCGGACAGGGAGGAGACCCAGTACTTC CATSDPDREETQYF TRBV24-1 - TRBJ2-5 TRBD1
TGTGCCAGCAGCCAAGGTGGACAGCCCAATCAGCCCCAGCATTTT CASSQGGQPNQPQHF TRBV3-1/TRBV3-2 - TRBJ1-5 -
TGTGCCAGCAGTCACAGTGGACCCCTCCACTTT CASSHSGPLHF TRBV3-1/TRBV3-2 - TRBJ1-6 -
TGTGCCACCAGCGGAAGGGGACAGTTCACCGGGGAGCTGTTTTTT CATSGRGQFTGELFF TRBV15 - TRBJ2-2 TRBD1
TGTGCCAGCAGCGAGGAGGACAGGGCTTCGGGAAACACCATATATTTT CASSEEDRASGNTIYF TRBV9 - TRBJ1-3 TRBD1
TGTGCCAGCAGCTCTAGCGGGCCAGTTTACGAGCAGTACTTC CASSSSGPVYEQYF TRBV9 few TRBJ2-7 TRBD2
TGTGCCAGCAGCCAGAGGAGTACCCTCCACTTT CASSQRSTLHF TRBV3-1/TRBV3-2 - TRBJ1-6 -
TGTGCCAGCAGCCCGTCGGACAGCGGCTATGGCTACACCTTC CASSPSDSGYGYTF TRBV9 - TRBJ1-2 -
TGTGCCAGCAGCTTCAGCTACGGGTCACCCCTCCACTTT CASSFSYGSPLHF TRBV9 - TRBJ1-6 -
TGTGCCAGCAGCCCCGCTGCAGGAAATGAAAAACTGTTTTTT CASSPAAGNEKLFF TRBV5-8 once TRBJ1-4 -
TGTGCCAGCTCACCACCCGACAGGGGCGACTATGGCTACACCTTC CASSPPDRGDYGYTF TRBV18 - TRBJ1-2 TRBD1
TGTGCCAGCAGCTTGACTAGCGGGGACGCCAGGACCCAGTACTTC CASSLTSGDARTQYF TRBV5-6 - TRBJ2-5 TRBD2
TGTGCCAGCAGCTTCGCCAAGGGGGGGGGCGAAGCTACGGAGACCCAGTACTTC CASSFAKGGGEATETQYF TRBV7-9 - TRBJ2-5 -
TGTGCCAGCAGCCAAGAGGGGGGGCTCGGGGAGCTGTTTTTT CASSQEGGLGELFF TRBV4-2 - TRBJ2-2 -
TGCGCCAGCAGCCCCGGGACTAGCGGGGGGTTCGAGCAGTTCTTC CASSPGTSGGFEQFF TRBV10-1 - TRBJ2-1 TRBD2
TGCGCCAGCAGCCAAGAGAGGGGGCGCGGAACTGAAGCTTTCTTT CASSQERGRGTEAFF TRBV4-3 - TRBJ1-1 TRBD1
TGCGCCAGCAGTCAATCGCGCGGATGTGGAAACACCATATATTTT CASSQSRGCGNTIYF TRBV23-1 - TRBJ1-3 -
TGTGCCACCGGCACTAGCGGGGGGGCAGGTGATACGCAGTATTTT CATGTSGGAGDTQYF TRBV24-1 - TRBJ2-3 TRBD2
TGTGCCAGCAGCCGCGCCATTAATTCCTACGAGCAGTACTTC CASSRAINSYEQYF TRBV11-2 once TRBJ2-7 -
TGTGCCAGCAGCGCATTTAGCAGCAATCAGCCCCAGCATTTT CASSAFSSNQPQHF TRBV27 - TRBJ1-5 -
TGTGCCAGCAGTTACAGGCGGGGGGTTACCTACAATGAGCAGTTCTTC CASSYRRGVTYNEQFF TRBV6-5 - TRBJ2-1 TRBD2
TGTGCCATCAGTGGCACCAGGGACAGGGGGCCCTATGGCTACACCTTC CAISGTRDRGPYGYTF TRBV10-3 - TRBJ1-2 TRBD1
TGTGCCAGCAGCTTGGTTGACAGTAAGATGAACACTGAAGCTTTCTTT CASSLVDSKMNTEAFF TRBV5-6 - TRBJ1-1 -